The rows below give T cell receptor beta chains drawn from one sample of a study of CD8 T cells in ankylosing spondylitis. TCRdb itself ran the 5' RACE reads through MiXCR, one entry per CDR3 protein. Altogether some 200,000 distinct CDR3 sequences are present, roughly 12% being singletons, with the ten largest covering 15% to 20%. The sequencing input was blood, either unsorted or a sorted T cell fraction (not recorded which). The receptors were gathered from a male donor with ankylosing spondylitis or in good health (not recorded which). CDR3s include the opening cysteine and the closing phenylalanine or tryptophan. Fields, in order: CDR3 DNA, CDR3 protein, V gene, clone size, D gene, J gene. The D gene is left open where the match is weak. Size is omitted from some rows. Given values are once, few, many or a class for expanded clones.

DNA: TGTGCCTGGACCGGGACCGACTATGGCTACACCTTC; CDR3: CAWTGTDYGYTF; V: TRBV30; size: -; D: -; J: TRBJ1-2
DNA: TGCGCCAGCAGCCCAAACCCGGGACAGGAGATGAACACCGGGGAGCTGTTTTTT; CDR3: CASSPNPGQEMNTGELFF; V: TRBV4-1; size: -; D: TRBD1; J: TRBJ2-2
DNA: TGTGCCAGCAGTTACTCGGGACTAGCGGCCTACGAGCAGTACTTC; CDR3: CASSYSGLAAYEQYF; V: TRBV6-5; size: -; D: TRBD2; J: TRBJ2-7
DNA: TGCGCCAGCAGCTTGGGGGTCGGCGCGGACGGTGAGCAGTTCTTC; CDR3: CASSLGVGADGEQFF; V: TRBV5-1; size: -; D: -; J: TRBJ2-1
DNA: TGTGCCAGCAAGGACAGGGGGCTTTCGACTAATGAAAAACTGTTTTTT; CDR3: CASKDRGLSTNEKLFF; V: TRBV2; size: once; D: TRBD1; J: TRBJ1-4
DNA: TGTGCCAGCAGCCCCCGCAGGGAAAATGAAAAACTGTTTTTT; CDR3: CASSPRRENEKLFF; V: TRBV9; size: -; D: -; J: TRBJ1-4
DNA: TGTGCCAGCAGCTTGGCCTGGACAGGGCAAGAGACCCAGTACTTC; CDR3: CASSLAWTGQETQYF; V: TRBV7-9; size: -; D: TRBD1; J: TRBJ2-5
DNA: TGTGCCTGGAGTGTGGGGGGTGACGAGCAGTACTTC; CDR3: CAWSVGGDEQYF; V: TRBV30; size: few; D: -; J: TRBJ2-7
DNA: TGTGCCAGCAGCTTAGGACCAACCTACGAAATAGTTGGCACTGAAGCTTTCTTT; CDR3: CASSLGPTYEIVGTEAFF; V: TRBV11-2; size: -; D: -; J: TRBJ1-1
DNA: TGTGCCAGGAGCTCGGGGATTCACACCGGGGAGCTGTTTTTT; CDR3: CARSSGIHTGELFF; V: TRBV5-5; size: -; D: -; J: TRBJ2-2